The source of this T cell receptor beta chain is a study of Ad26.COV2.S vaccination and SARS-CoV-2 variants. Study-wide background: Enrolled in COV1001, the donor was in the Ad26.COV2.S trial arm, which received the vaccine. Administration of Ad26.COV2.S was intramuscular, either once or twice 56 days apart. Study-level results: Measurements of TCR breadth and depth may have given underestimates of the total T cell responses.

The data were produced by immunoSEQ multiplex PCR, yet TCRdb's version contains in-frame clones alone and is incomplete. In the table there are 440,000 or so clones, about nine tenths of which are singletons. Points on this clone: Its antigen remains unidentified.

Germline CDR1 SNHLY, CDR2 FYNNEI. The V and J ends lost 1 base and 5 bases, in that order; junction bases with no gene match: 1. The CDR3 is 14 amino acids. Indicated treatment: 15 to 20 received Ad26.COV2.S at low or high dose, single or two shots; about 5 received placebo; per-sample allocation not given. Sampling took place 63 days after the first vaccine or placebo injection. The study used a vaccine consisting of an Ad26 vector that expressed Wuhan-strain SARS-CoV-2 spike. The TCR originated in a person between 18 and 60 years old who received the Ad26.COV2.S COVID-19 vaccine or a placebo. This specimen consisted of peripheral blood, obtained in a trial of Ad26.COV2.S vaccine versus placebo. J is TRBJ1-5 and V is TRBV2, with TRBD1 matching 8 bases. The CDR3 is CASSEGRGHQPQHF. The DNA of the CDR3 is TGTGCCAGCAGTGAAGGCAGGGGGCATCAGCCCCAGCATTTT.